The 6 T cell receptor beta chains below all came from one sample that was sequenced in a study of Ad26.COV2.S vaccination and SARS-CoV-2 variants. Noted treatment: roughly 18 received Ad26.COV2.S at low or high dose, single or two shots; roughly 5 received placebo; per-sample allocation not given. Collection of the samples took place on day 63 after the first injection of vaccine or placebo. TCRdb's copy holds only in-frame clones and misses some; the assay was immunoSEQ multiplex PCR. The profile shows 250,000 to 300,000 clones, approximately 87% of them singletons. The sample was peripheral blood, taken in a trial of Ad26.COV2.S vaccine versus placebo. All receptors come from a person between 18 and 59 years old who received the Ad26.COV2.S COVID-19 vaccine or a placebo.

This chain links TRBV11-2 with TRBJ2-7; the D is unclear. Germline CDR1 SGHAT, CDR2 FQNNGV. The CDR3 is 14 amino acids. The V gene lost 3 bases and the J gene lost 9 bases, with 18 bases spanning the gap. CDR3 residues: CASSFPRSPHGQYF. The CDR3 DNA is TGTGCCAGCAGCTTCCCTAGATCCCCTCACGGGCAGTACTTC.

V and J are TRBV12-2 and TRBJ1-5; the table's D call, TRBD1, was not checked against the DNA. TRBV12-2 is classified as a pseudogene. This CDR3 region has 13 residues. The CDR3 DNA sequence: TGTGCAAGTCGCTCACAGGGGAATCAGCCCCAGCATTTT. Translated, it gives CASRSQGNQPQHF.

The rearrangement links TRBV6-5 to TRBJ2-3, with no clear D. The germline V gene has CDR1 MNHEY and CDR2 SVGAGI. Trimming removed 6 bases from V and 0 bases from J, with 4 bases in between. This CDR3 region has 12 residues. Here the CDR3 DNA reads TGTGCCAGCAGACAAAGCACAGATACGCAGTATTTT. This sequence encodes CASRQSTDTQYF.

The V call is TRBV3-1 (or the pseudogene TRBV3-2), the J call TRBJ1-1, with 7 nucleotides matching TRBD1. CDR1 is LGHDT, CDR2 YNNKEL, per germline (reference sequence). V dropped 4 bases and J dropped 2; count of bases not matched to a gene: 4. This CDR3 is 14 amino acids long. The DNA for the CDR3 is TGTGCCAGCAGCCCAGGGGGATTTAACACTGAAGCTTTCTTT. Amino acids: CASSPGGFNTEAFF.

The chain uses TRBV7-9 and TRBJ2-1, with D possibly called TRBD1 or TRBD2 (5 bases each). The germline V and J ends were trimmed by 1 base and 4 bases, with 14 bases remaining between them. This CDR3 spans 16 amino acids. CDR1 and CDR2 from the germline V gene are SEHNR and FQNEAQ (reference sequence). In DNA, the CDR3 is TGTGCCAGCAGCTTAGGGGACCGAGGGGCGTACAATGAGCAGTTCTTC. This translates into CASSLGDRGAYNEQFF.

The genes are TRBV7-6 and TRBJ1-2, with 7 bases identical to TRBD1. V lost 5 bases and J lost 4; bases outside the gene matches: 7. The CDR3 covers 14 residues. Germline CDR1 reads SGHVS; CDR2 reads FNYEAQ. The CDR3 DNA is TGTGCCAGCAGCCCCCCAGGGGGGCTCTATGGCTACACCTTC. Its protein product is CASSPPGGLYGYTF.